Below are 27 T cell receptor beta chains sequenced from a single sample in a study of cytomegalovirus exposure and HLA in healthy donors. The PCR contained 60 Vbeta and 13 Jbeta primers. This table comes from immunoSEQ multiplex PCR, and its TCRdb copy is limited to in-frame clones, with some not included. In the table there are over 100,000 clones, about three quarters of which are singletons. Sequenced sample: PBMCs. The receptors were gathered from a man aged 55 to 69 in good health and CMV-seropositive.

This clone was observed once. The chain is built from TRBV7-2 and TRBJ2-3; D is perhaps TRBD2 (6 bases). Germline V gene lookup returns CDR1 SGHTA and CDR2 FQGNSA. Trimming left V 1 base short and J 3 bases short, with 8 bases between. The CDR3 runs to 14 residues. CDR3 loop: CASSLVGGTDTQYF. The CDR3 coding sequence is TGTGCCAGCAGCTTAGTCGGGGGAACAGATACGCAGTATTTT.

The chain employs TRBV28 and TRBJ2-3, with D perhaps matching TRBD2 (5 bases). The V gene lost 4 bases and the J gene lost 2 bases, with 16 bases spanning the gap. The CDR3 runs to 16 residues. CDR1 and CDR2 (germline): MDHEN, SYDVKM. CDR3 nucleotide sequence: TGTGCCAGCAGTTCTCCTGGACTGGAAGACACAGATACGCAGTATTTT. Translating gives CASSSPGLEDTDTQYF.

This clone has only a few counts. V and J are TRBV6-5 and TRBJ1-3; no clear D gene. Germline CDR1 reads MNHEY; CDR2 reads SVGAGI. The CDR3 is 16 residues long. V lost 2 bases and J 0 bases, leaving 11 bases between the germline ends. The DNA of the CDR3 is TGTGCCAGCAGTTACAATGCCCGGTTCTCTGGAAACACCATATATTTT. It translates to CASSYNARFSGNTIYF.

The chain combines TRBV9 with TRBJ1-4; D not resolved. Trimming left V 0 bases short and J 1 base short, with 10 bases between. The V gene's germline CDR1 is SGDLS and CDR2 YYNGEE. The CDR3 spans 16 residues. The CDR3 region is CASSVASGLTNEKLFF. In nucleotides, the CDR3 is TGTGCCAGCAGCGTAGCCTCGGGGTTAACTAATGAAAAACTGTTTTTT. Supplemented by reference TRBV9 and TRBJ1-4, the full variable domain reads DSGVTQTPKHLITATGQRVTLRCSPRSGDLSVYWYQQSLDQGLQFLIQYYNGEERAKGNILERFSAQQFPDLHSELNLSSLELGDSALYFCASSVASGLTNEKLFFGSGTQLSVL.

This chain uses TRBV6-5 with TRBJ2-7; 8 bases align to TRBD1. From germline, CDR1 is MNHEY and CDR2 SVGAGI. The CDR3 extends over 15 amino acids. The V segment lost 7 bases and the J segment 2 bases; nucleotides outside the gene matches: 10. For the CDR3, the DNA is TGTGCCAGCAAGTCGCGACAGGGGACCCCCTACGAGCAGTACTTC. Amino acids: CASKSRQGTPYEQYF.

The sample holds a few counts of this clone. The chain employs TRBV6-5 and TRBJ1-2; TRBD1 aligns across 7 bases. CDR1 is MNHEY and CDR2 is SVGAGI in the germline V gene. The CDR3 loop spans 14 amino acids. After removal of 6 bases from V and 4 bases from J, the junction contained 8 bases not matched to a gene. The chain's CDR3 is CASRQGVTSYGYTF. The DNA for the CDR3 is TGTGCCAGCAGGCAGGGGGTAACATCCTATGGCTACACCTTC.

This clone was counted once. The chain couples TRBV5-4 to TRBJ2-2; 7 bases fit TRBD1. This CDR3 region has 15 residues. Germline lookup yields CDR1 SGHNT and CDR2 YYREEE (reference sequence). J was trimmed by 5 bases and V by 4 bases; bases with no gene match: 8. This CDR3 reads CASSVNSQGTGELFF. The CDR3 DNA follows: TGTGCCAGCAGCGTGAACTCACAGGGGACCGGGGAGCTGTTTTTT.

As to this clone: One end of the junction does not line up with germline, which may come from a read error. This chain joins TRBV5-1 and TRBJ2-3, with D maybe TRBD2 (6 bases). There are 15 residues in the CDR3. The germline V gene encodes CDR1 SGHRS and CDR2 YFSETQ. The CDR3 protein is CASSAPGLITDTQCF. In nucleotides, the CDR3 is TGCGCCAGCTCCGCGCCGGGACTTATCACAGATACGCAGTGTTTT.

This CDR3 is CASSPEGGGEAFF. DNA for the CDR3: TGTGCCAGCTCACCTGAAGGGGGCGGTGAAGCTTTCTTT. The chain joins TRBV18 to TRBJ1-1; 7 nucleotides match TRBD1. Germline-derived CDR1 and CDR2 are KGHSH and LQKENI. With 3 bases clipped from V and 7 bases from J, the junction kept 5 bases outside the gene matches. CDR3 length equals 13 residues.

This clone was seen more than once but under ten times. The rearrangement links TRBV4-2 to TRBJ2-3; 9 bases map to TRBD2. CDR3 length equals 16 residues. Germline V gene data show CDR1 as LGHNA and CDR2 as YNFKEQ. The V gene end was trimmed by 10 bases and the J gene end by 4 bases; junction bases not matched to a gene: 15. The DNA of the CDR3 is TGTGCCACCACCCCCAGCGGGGGGCCTGATTCAGATACGCAGTATTTT. It yields the protein CATTPSGGPDSDTQYF.

V gene TRBV27 combines with J gene TRBJ1-6; no firm D call. The CDR3 extends over 15 amino acids. Germline V gene data show CDR1 as MNHEY and CDR2 as SMNVEV (reference sequence). Trimming removed 6 bases at V and 8 bases at J, with 17 bases between. CDR3 amino acids: CASSPFGDWDSPLHF. The CDR3 DNA reads as TGTGCCAGCAGCCCCTTCGGGGATTGGGATTCACCCCTCCACTTT.

This chain links TRBV14 with TRBJ2-1; 7 nucleotides agree with TRBD1. The V and J ends lost 5 bases and 6 bases, in that order; junction bases with no gene match: 4. Germline V CDR1 and CDR2: SGHDN, FVKESK. This CDR3 is built from 13 residues. The CDR3 here is CASSSDRVNEQFF. The CDR3 bases are TGTGCCAGCAGCTCCGACAGGGTCAATGAGCAGTTCTTC.

The genes are TRBV18 and TRBJ2-1; possibly TRBD1 for D (6 bases). V gave up 3 bases and J gave up 7 bases, with 13 bases separating them. Germline V gives CDR1 KGHSH, CDR2 LQKENI. The CDR3 is 14 amino acids. The CDR3 sequence is CASSPADRPNEQFF. CDR3 nucleotide sequence: TGTGCCAGCTCACCTGCGGACAGACCTAATGAGCAGTTCTTC. Variable domain in full (rest from reference TRBV18 and TRBJ2-1): NAGVMQNPRHLVRRRGQEARLRCSPMKGHSHVYWYRQLPEEGLKFMVYLQKENIIDESGMPKERFSAEFPKEGPSILRIQQVVRGDSAAYFCASSPADRPNEQFFGPGTRLTVL.

J is TRBJ1-1 and V is TRBV19, with D perhaps matching TRBD1 (5 bases). Germline V lookup: CDR1 LNHDA, CDR2 SQIVND (reference sequence). The CDR3 length is 16 residues. V dropped 1 base and J dropped 6 bases, with 18 bases sitting between them. The CDR3 reads CASSIGPFRGAAEAFF. The CDR3 DNA reads TGTGCCAGTAGTATAGGGCCATTCCGTGGGGCAGCTGAAGCTTTCTTT.

The rearrangement joins TRBV27 to TRBJ1-1, with D perhaps matching TRBD1 (5 bases). The CDR3 loop spans 15 amino acids. Trimming took 6 bases from V and 1 from J, leaving 15 bases between them. Germline CDR1 MNHEY, CDR2 SMNVEV (reference sequence). Here the CDR3 reads CASSSLRQTNTEAFF. CDR3 DNA: TGTGCCAGCAGCTCGCTGAGACAGACGAACACTGAAGCTTTCTTT.

The rearrangement links TRBV4-2 to TRBJ1-1, with 7 nucleotides matching TRBD1. The germline gives CDR1 LGHNA, CDR2 YNFKEQ. The V gene end was trimmed by 4 bases and the J gene end by 0 bases; junction bases not matched to a gene: 11. This CDR3 comprises 17 residues. The DNA of the CDR3 is TGTGCCAGCAGCCGAAACCTACAGGGGACTGTGAACACTGAAGCTTTCTTT. It is translated as CASSRNLQGTVNTEAFF.

This rearrangement joins TRBV2 to TRBJ1-5, with D tentatively TRBD1 (5 bases). The CDR3 contains 15 residues. Germline CDR1 is SNHLY and CDR2 is FYNNEI. V was cut by 3 bases and J by 4 bases, with 13 bases left in between. CDR3 sequence: CASSDRQGLNQPQHF. CDR3 DNA sequence: TGTGCCAGCAGTGACCGGCAGGGACTAAATCAGCCCCAGCATTTT.

V and J are TRBV9 and TRBJ2-7; 8 bases align to TRBD1. CDR1 is SGDLS and CDR2 is YYNGEE in the germline V gene. There are 14 residues in the CDR3. V shed 2 bases, J shed 6 bases, and the junction held 7 bases outside the gene matches. The DNA of the CDR3 is TGTGCCAGCAGCGTCGACAGGGGTAGGCGCGAGCAGTACTTC. Translating gives CASSVDRGRREQYF.

The V call is TRBV10-1, the J call TRBJ1-2, with 9 positions matching TRBD1. The germline CDR1 and CDR2 sequences are WNHNN and SYGVQD (reference sequence). The CDR3 runs to 15 residues. Unmatched junction bases numbered 7, after V lost 4 bases and J lost 4 bases. Written as DNA, the CDR3 is TGCGCCAGCAGTGGGGACAGGGACAACCCCTATGGCTACACCTTC. As protein: CASSGDRDNPYGYTF.

V and J are TRBV7-9 and TRBJ1-5; tentatively, D is TRBD1 (5 bases). The germline V gene encodes CDR1 SEHNR and CDR2 FQNEAQ (reference sequence). Trimming cost V 2 bases and J 5 bases, with 7 bases left between them. The CDR3 has 13 amino acids. The CDR3 sequence is CASSLQGDQPQHF. CDR3 coding DNA: TGTGCCAGCAGCTTACAGGGTGATCAGCCCCAGCATTTT.

The rearrangement links TRBV5-8 to TRBJ1-1, with 9 bases fitting TRBD1. In germline, CDR1 is SGHTS, CDR2 YDEGEE. J gave up 1 base and V 0 bases, and 7 bases lay outside the gene matches. The CDR3 has 17 amino acids. This CDR3 is CASSLGRTGARNTEAFF. CDR3 nucleotide sequence: TGTGCCAGCAGCTTGGGGAGGACAGGGGCAAGGAACACTGAAGCTTTCTTT.

The chain recombines TRBV19 with TRBJ1-2; no definite D call. Trimming shortened V by 4 bases and J by 5 bases, and 14 bases separated the two germline ends. Germline values: CDR1 LNHDA, CDR2 SQIVND (reference sequence). There are 14 residues in the CDR3. This chain's CDR3 is CASSKREITYGYTF. DNA for the CDR3: TGTGCCAGTAGTAAGAGGGAGATTACTTATGGCTACACCTTC.

The V call is TRBV10-1, the J call TRBJ2-5, with 7 bases aligning to TRBD1. CDR3 length equals 13 residues. Germline V gives CDR1 WNHNN, CDR2 SYGVQD (reference sequence). V gave up 6 bases and J gave up 5 bases; unmatched junction bases: 6. In DNA, the CDR3 is TGCGCCAGCAGCCGTACAGGGGTGGAGACCCAGTACTTC. Translation gives CASSRTGVETQYF.

The gene calls are TRBV30 and TRBJ2-1, with D tentatively TRBD2 (7 bases). CDR1 GTSNPN and CDR2 SVGIG come from the germline V gene (reference sequence). The V end was cut by 3 bases, the J end by 2 bases, with 14 bases between. The CDR3 has 15 amino acids. The CDR3 nucleotides are TGTGCCTGGAGGGACCGGGGGGCCACCTACAATGAGCAGTTCTTC. Protein sequence: CAWRDRGATYNEQFF.

CDR3 sequence (DNA): TGTGCCAGCAGTGGATCAGGGGAGAACACCGGGGAGCTGTTTTTT. Residues: CASSGSGENTGELFF. The chain uses TRBV2 and TRBJ2-2; TRBD1 is a possible D gene (6 bases). Germline V CDR1 and CDR2: SNHLY, FYNNEI. The CDR3 length is 15 residues. V lost 4 bases and J 1 base, leaving 10 bases between the germline ends.

The rearrangement uses TRBV7-9 and TRBJ2-5, with TRBD2 identical over 13 bases. There are 16 residues in the CDR3. Germline CDR1 reads SEHNR; CDR2 reads FQNEAQ (reference sequence). V lost 5 bases, J lost 1 base, and 4 bases stayed unmatched. The CDR3 loop is CASSIGLAGVQETQYF. In DNA, the CDR3 is TGTGCCAGCAGCATAGGACTAGCGGGGGTCCAAGAGACCCAGTACTTC.

The V call is TRBV29-1, the J call TRBJ1-5; D possibly corresponds to TRBD1 (6 bases). Germline lookup yields CDR1 SQVTM and CDR2 ANQGSEA. The CDR3 has 13 residues. The V and J ends lost 4 bases and 3 bases respectively, with 10 bases between them. Here the CDR3 DNA reads TGCAGCGTTGCCAGGGGCGTCAATCAGCCCCAGCATTTT. It specifies CSVARGVNQPQHF.